This T cell receptor (beta chain) was observed in a study of a mutant IDH1 vaccine in newly diagnosed glioma. Time point in this sample: week 11, during vaccination. The content of each vaccine dose was 300 ug of mutant IDH1 20-mer peptide, and topical imiquimod accompanied it. The protocol was immunoSEQ multiplex PCR, while the TCRdb copy is restricted to in-frame clones and leaves out a portion. Among approximately 110,000 clones, roughly 90% were seen once, and the ten largest hold 0.55% to 0.7%. Worth noting for this clone: Its cognate antigen is unknown.

Study-level results: Immune responses induced by vaccination arose in approximately 93% of the patients.

Germline CDR1 SGHNT, CDR2 YYREEE (reference sequence). Trimming removed 2 bases from V and 0 bases from J, with 13 bases in between. The CDR3 spans 16 residues. The chain is built from TRBV5-4 and TRBJ2-3; no clear D gene. This specimen consisted of PBMCs, obtained from a glioma patient whose treatment included an IDH1 peptide vaccine. The TCR comes from a woman in her fifties or sixties with glioma. CDR3: CASSLLSLASTDTQYF. The DNA for the CDR3 is TGTGCCAGCAGCTTACTTAGTCTCGCTAGCACAGATACGCAGTATTTT.